These 27 T cell receptor beta chains share one sample of origin, sequenced in a study of T cells after posttransplantation cyclophosphamide. Clones were read by immunoSEQ multiplex PCR, and TCRdb kept only the in-frame ones, dropping some. The profile covers about 36,000 clones, none occurring a single time. The sequencing sample was made of PBMCs. The receptors come from a girl aged 5-17 years in good health, CMV-negative, and a related stem cell transplant donor.

The chain employs TRBV29-1 and TRBJ1-2; 8 nucleotides line up with TRBD1. Germline V gene sequence: CDR1 SQVTM, CDR2 ANQGSEA. CDR3 length equals 14 residues. Trimming cost V 3 bases and J 0 bases; bases outside gene matches: 3. CDR3 loop: CSVDRGPPNYGYTF. CDR3 sequence (DNA): TGCAGCGTTGACAGGGGGCCACCTAACTATGGCTACACCTTC.

Ten or more counts support this clone. The V and J genes are TRBV27 and TRBJ1-5, with 9 bases that match TRBD1. V was clipped by 6 bases and J by 6 bases; unmatched bases: 15. This CDR3 region has 17 residues. Germline V lookup: CDR1 MNHEY, CDR2 SMNVEV (reference sequence). The CDR3 region is CASSSYGLGQGIQPQHF. The CDR3 DNA follows: TGTGCCAGCAGCTCTTATGGCTTGGGACAGGGTATTCAGCCCCAGCATTTT.

With regard to this clone: The sample has other DNA sequences that encode this CDR3 too. The CDR3 nucleotides read TGTGCCAGCAGTTACTCTAGGCGGGGGGCCAGGGAGACCCAGTACTTC. It is translated as CASSYSRRGARETQYF. The chain combines TRBV6-5 with TRBJ2-5; 8 positions agree with TRBD2. V shed 0 bases and J 5 bases; nucleotides not matched to a gene: 8. This CDR3 is 16 amino acids long. The germline CDR1 and CDR2 sequences are MNHEY and SVGAGI.

The rearrangement joins TRBV15 to TRBJ2-7; 7 nucleotides match TRBD1. The CDR3 runs 15 residues. Trimming at V came to 2 bases and at J to 3 bases, leaving 7 bases not matched to a gene. Germline lookup yields CDR1 LNHNV and CDR2 YYDKDF (reference sequence). The CDR3 DNA is TGTGCCACCAGCAGATCGGGACAGCCTTTCTACGAGCAGTACTTC. Amino acid sequence: CATSRSGQPFYEQYF.

A few counts support this clone. The chain carries TRBV7-9 and TRBJ2-7, with D perhaps matching TRBD1 (6 bases). Trimming shortened V by 2 bases and J by 4 bases, and 15 bases separated the two germline ends. This CDR3 has 15 residues. In germline, CDR1 is SEHNR, CDR2 FQNEAQ (reference sequence). The CDR3 DNA reads TGTGCCAGCAGCTTAAGCGGCAGGGGACCTTACGAGCAGTACTTC. This gives the protein CASSLSGRGPYEQYF. Filled out from reference TRBV7-9 and TRBJ2-7, the complete variable domain reads DTGVSQNPRHKITKRGQNVTFRCDPISEHNRLYWYRQTLGQGPEFLTYFQNEAQLEKSRLLSDRFSAERPKGSFSTLEIQRTEQGDSAMYLCASSLSGRGPYEQYFGPGTRLTVT.

This clone has only a few counts. This chain links TRBV15 with TRBJ1-1; 7 nucleotides match TRBD1. Germline V gene lookup returns CDR1 LNHNV and CDR2 YYDKDF (reference sequence). The length of the CDR3 is 14 residues. V dropped 0 bases and J dropped 8; count of bases not matched to a gene: 6. The CDR3 nucleotides read TGTGCCACCAGCAGAGATATTAAGGGACAGGAAGCTTTCTTT. As protein: CATSRDIKGQEAFF.

At least ten counts were recorded for this clone. This CDR3 is CASSLDRTNEKLFF. CDR3 nucleotides: TGTGCCAGCAGTCTGGACAGAACTAATGAAAAACTGTTTTTT. The rearrangement uses TRBV2 and TRBJ1-4, with D maybe TRBD1 (6 bases). Germline-derived CDR1 and CDR2 are SNHLY and FYNNEI. The CDR3 consists of 14 residues. V lost 5 bases and J lost 1, with 8 bases in between.

This clone appeared many times. The chain employs TRBV7-6 and TRBJ2-2; 9 bases map to TRBD1. The V and J ends lost 7 bases and 6 bases, in that order; junction bases with no gene match: 9. The germline V gene encodes CDR1 SGHVS and CDR2 FNYEAQ. The CDR3 runs to 15 residues. The CDR3 region has the DNA TGTGCCAGCACCGGGACAGGGTCGGTCGCCGGGGAGCTGTTTTTT. It encodes CASTGTGSVAGELFF.

This clone was seen ten or more times. This chain uses TRBV30 with TRBJ2-7; 13 positions match TRBD2. The CDR3 is 16 residues long. Germline lookup yields CDR1 GTSNPN and CDR2 SVGIG (reference sequence). V lost 2 bases and J lost 4; bases outside the gene matches: 8. CDR3 sequence: CAWSSGLAGREYEQYF. The CDR3 DNA reads TGTGCCTGGAGTTCGGGACTAGCGGGACGGGAATACGAGCAGTACTTC.

The sample holds many counts of this clone. V and J are TRBV9 and TRBJ2-7, with 13 bases lining up with TRBD2. The V gene end was trimmed by 4 bases and the J gene end by 6 bases; junction bases not matched to a gene: 4. The CDR3 has 14 residues. CDR1 is SGDLS, CDR2 YYNGEE, per germline. CDR3 region: CASSPGLAGFEQYF. The CDR3 coding sequence is TGTGCCAGCAGCCCGGGACTAGCGGGGTTCGAGCAGTACTTC.

This clone was recorded at least ten times. The CDR3 DNA sequence: TGCGCCAGCAGCCCCGGGGACAGGGTGGTTTCCGCCTATGGCTACACCTTC. Its translation is CASSPGDRVVSAYGYTF. This rearrangement joins TRBV5-1 to TRBJ1-2, with 9 positions matching TRBD1. CDR3 length equals 17 residues. Trimming took 4 bases from V and 4 from J; bases not matched to a gene: 14. CDR1 SGHRS and CDR2 YFSETQ come from the germline V gene.

A word on this clone: Germline is not matched at one junction end, which may reflect a read error. V gene TRBV28 combines with J gene TRBJ2-7, with D maybe TRBD2 (5 bases). Germline values: CDR1 MDHEN, CDR2 SYDVKM. There are 10 residues in the CDR3. The CDR3: CASRRNRLHF. The CDR3 nucleotides read TGTGCCAGCCGGAGGAATCGCTTGCACTTC.

This clone has only a few counts. The chain joins TRBV14 to TRBJ2-4; 8 bases match TRBD1. Germline V gene data show CDR1 as SGHDN and CDR2 as FVKESK. V lost 5 bases and J lost 5; bases outside the gene matches: 8. CDR3 length equals 15 residues. The DNA for the CDR3 is TGTGCCAGCAGCAACCCAGCGACAGGGGAAAACATTCAGTACTTC. It specifies CASSNPATGENIQYF.

This clone was detected many times. The genes are TRBV30 and TRBJ2-3, with TRBD2 identical over 7 bases. Per the germline V gene, CDR1 is GTSNPN and CDR2 is SVGIG (reference sequence). V dropped 4 bases and J dropped 1; count of bases not matched to a gene: 2. CDR3 size: 13 residues. CDR3 bases: TGTGCCTGGAACGGACTAGGCACAGATACGCAGTATTTT. Residues: CAWNGLGTDTQYF.

This clone was observed at least ten times. V is TRBV25-1 and J is TRBJ1-1; maybe TRBD1 (6 bases). Per germline, CDR1 MGHDK and CDR2 SYGVNS. CDR3 length: 14 amino acids. V was cut by 5 bases and J by 8 bases, with 18 bases left in between. CDR3 coding DNA: TGTGCCAGCAGTTCAATGGGGAGGGGGGGAGAAGCTTTCTTT. Amino acids: CASSSMGRGGEAFF.

This clone was recorded a few times. This chain connects TRBV9 to TRBJ1-6; 7 nucleotides match TRBD1. V lost 3 bases, J lost 6 bases, and 6 bases stayed unmatched. The V gene's germline CDR1 is SGDLS and CDR2 YYNGEE. This CDR3 has 15 residues. This CDR3 reads CASSESRGVNSPLHF. The CDR3 region has the DNA TGTGCCAGCAGCGAAAGCAGGGGGGTTAATTCACCCCTCCACTTT.

This clone was recorded at least ten times. The chain is built from TRBV30 and TRBJ1-2, with 8 bases matching TRBD1. CDR3 length equals 14 residues. V trimming: 8 bases; J trimming: 4 bases; junction bases outside the gene matches: 12. CDR1 is GTSNPN, CDR2 SVGIG, per germline (reference sequence). CDR3 bases: TGTGCCGGTTACGACGGACAGGGTACCTATGGCTACACCTTC. Its translation: CAGYDGQGTYGYTF.

This clone was counted at least ten times. The chain is built from TRBV29-1 and TRBJ1-2; the match to TRBD1 covers 8 bases. J lost 8 bases, V lost 4 bases, and 6 bases had no gene match. This CDR3 spans 12 amino acids. The V gene's germline CDR1 is SQVTM and CDR2 ANQGSEA. The CDR3: CSVARTGMGYTF. The CDR3 DNA reads as TGCAGCGTTGCCCGGACAGGGATGGGCTACACCTTC.

This clone was seen many times. The chain has TRBV7-8 and TRBJ1-1; no definite D call. Trimming removed 5 bases from V and 4 bases from J, with 14 bases in between. The CDR3 is 14 amino acids. Looked up from germline, CDR1 is SGHVS and CDR2 is FQNEAQ. The CDR3 DNA reads TGTGCCAGCAGCCCGAATAATTTGCGCACTGAAGCTTTCTTT. It yields the protein CASSPNNLRTEAFF.

This clone showed up many times. The rearrangement joins TRBV5-1 to TRBJ2-5; no firm D call. Germline loops: CDR1 SGHRS, CDR2 YFSETQ. Trimming shortened V by 0 bases and J by 5 bases, and 14 bases separated the two germline ends. This CDR3 has 15 amino acids. As DNA, the CDR3 is TGCGCCAGCAGCTTGGAGAAGGTGTCGCGGGAGACCCAGTACTTC. Translated, it gives CASSLEKVSRETQYF.

The chain links TRBV28 to TRBJ1-2, with a weak D call TRBD1 (5 bases). V shed 5 bases and J shed 7 bases, with 23 bases lying between them. The CDR3 runs to 16 residues. Germline V gene sequence: CDR1 MDHEN, CDR2 SYDVKM. As DNA, the CDR3 is TGTGCCAGCAGTCAGGTCGCCCGTTCCTCCAGGGCTGGCTACACCTTC. Protein: CASSQVARSSRAGYTF.

The V call is TRBV6-5, the J call TRBJ1-2; 10 bases align to TRBD1. CDR3 length equals 15 residues. Germline V gene data show CDR1 as MNHEY and CDR2 as SVGAGI. The ends lost 6 bases at V and 8 bases at J; junction bases unmatched: 12. For the CDR3, the DNA is TGTGCCAGCAGGCTGTACCGGGACAGGGGAGACGGCTACACCTTC. As protein: CASRLYRDRGDGYTF.

This clone was recorded at least ten times. This chain links TRBV11-2 with TRBJ1-2, with 7 bases matching TRBD1. The germline V gene has CDR1 SGHAT and CDR2 FQNNGV. There are 13 residues in the CDR3. The ends lost 5 bases at V and 5 bases at J; junction bases unmatched: 5. CDR3 amino acids: CASSQPGGYGYTF. The CDR3 DNA reads as TGTGCCAGCAGCCAACCAGGGGGGTATGGCTACACCTTC.

This clone was observed a handful of times. The J gene is TRBJ1-2, the V gene TRBV4-1; D is uncertain. This CDR3 is 14 amino acids long. Germline V gene data show CDR1 as MGHRA and CDR2 as YSYEKL. Trimming took off 0 bases at V and 0 bases at J, with 5 bases between the two ends. The CDR3 DNA is TGCGCCAGCAGCCAAGAGGCAGCTAACTATGGCTACACCTTC. It is translated as CASSQEAANYGYTF.

This clone showed up just a few times. The chain has TRBV6-5 and TRBJ1-2; 9 nucleotides match TRBD1. The CDR3 runs 16 residues. Germline CDR1 reads MNHEY; CDR2 reads SVGAGI. The junction had 9 bases not matched to a gene; V was cut back by 3 bases and J by 4 bases. As DNA, the CDR3 is TGTGCCAGCAGTTATATGGGACAGGGAAATAGCTATGGCTACACCTTC. This codes for CASSYMGQGNSYGYTF.

CDR3 coding DNA: TGTGCCACCAGCAGAGGAGAGGGAGTCGGGAGGGCTAGCGGGGTTAGCTCCTACAATGAGCAGTTCTTC. The encoded protein is CATSRGEGVGRASGVSSYNEQFF. The chain carries TRBV15 and TRBJ2-1, with 9 nucleotides matching TRBD2. Trimming cost V 1 base and J 0 bases; bases outside gene matches: 22. The CDR3 has 23 amino acids. Germline-derived CDR1 and CDR2 are LNHNV and YYDKDF (reference sequence).

In this sample, this clone turned up many times. The chain carries TRBV7-9 and TRBJ2-5, with D possibly being TRBD1 (6 bases). CDR1 is SEHNR, CDR2 FQNEAQ, per germline (reference sequence). This CDR3 contains 13 residues. Trimming left V 5 bases short and J 7 bases short, with 14 bases between. CDR3 loop: CASSRDTAVTQYF. CDR3 nucleotide sequence: TGTGCCAGCAGCAGGGACACCGCGGTGACCCAGTACTTC. Looking up the rest from reference TRBV7-9 and TRBJ2-5 gives the full variable domain: DTGVSQNPRHKITKRGQNVTFRCDPISEHNRLYWYRQTLGQGPEFLTYFQNEAQLEKSRLLSDRFSAERPKGSFSTLEIQRTEQGDSAMYLCASSRDTAVTQYFGPGTRLLVL.